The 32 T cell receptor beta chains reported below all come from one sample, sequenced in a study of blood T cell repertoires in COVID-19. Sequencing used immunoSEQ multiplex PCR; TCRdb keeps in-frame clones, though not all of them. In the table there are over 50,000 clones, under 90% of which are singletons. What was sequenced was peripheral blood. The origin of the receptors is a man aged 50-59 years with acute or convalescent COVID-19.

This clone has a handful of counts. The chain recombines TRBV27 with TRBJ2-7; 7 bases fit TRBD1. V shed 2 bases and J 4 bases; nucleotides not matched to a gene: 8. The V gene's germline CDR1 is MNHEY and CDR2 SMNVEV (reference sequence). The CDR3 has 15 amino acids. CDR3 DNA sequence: TGTGCCAGCAGTTTAGTAGGGGGCAAAAGGTACGAGCAGTACTTC. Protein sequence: CASSLVGGKRYEQYF.

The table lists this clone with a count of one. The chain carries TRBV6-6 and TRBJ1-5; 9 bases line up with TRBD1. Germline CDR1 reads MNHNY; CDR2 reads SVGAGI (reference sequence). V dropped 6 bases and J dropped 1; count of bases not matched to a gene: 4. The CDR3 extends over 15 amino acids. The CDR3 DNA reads TGTGCCAGCAGGCTACAGGGGGCGAGCAATCAGCCCCAGCATTTT. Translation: CASRLQGASNQPQHF.

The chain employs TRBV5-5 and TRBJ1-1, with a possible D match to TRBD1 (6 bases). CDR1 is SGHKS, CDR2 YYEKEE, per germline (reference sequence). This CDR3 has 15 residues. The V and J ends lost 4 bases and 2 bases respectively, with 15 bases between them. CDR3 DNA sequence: TGTGCCAGCAGCATTAAGGGACATCTTAACACTGAAGCTTTCTTT. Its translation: CASSIKGHLNTEAFF.

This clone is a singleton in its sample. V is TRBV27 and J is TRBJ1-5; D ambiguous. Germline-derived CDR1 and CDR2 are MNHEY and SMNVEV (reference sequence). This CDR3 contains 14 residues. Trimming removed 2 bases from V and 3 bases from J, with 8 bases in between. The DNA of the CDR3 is TGTGCCAGCAGTTTAGCAGGTACCAATCAGCCCCAGCATTTT. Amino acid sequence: CASSLAGTNQPQHF.

The DNA for the CDR3 is TGTGCCAGCAGCCCCCAGAGGGCGTTCGCATTGACAGATACGCAGTATTTT. Translating it yields CASSPQRAFALTDTQYF. The chain recombines TRBV7-9 with TRBJ2-3; D might be TRBD2 (5 bases). V was clipped by 5 bases and J by 3 bases, with 21 bases between them. CDR3 size: 17 residues. CDR1 is SEHNR and CDR2 is FQNEAQ in the germline V gene (reference sequence).

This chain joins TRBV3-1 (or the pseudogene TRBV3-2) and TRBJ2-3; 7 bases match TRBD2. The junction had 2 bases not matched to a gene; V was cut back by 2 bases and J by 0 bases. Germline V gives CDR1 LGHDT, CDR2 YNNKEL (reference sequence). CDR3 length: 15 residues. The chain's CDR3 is CASSQNSGSTDTQYF. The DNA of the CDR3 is TGTGCCAGCAGCCAAAATAGCGGGAGCACAGATACGCAGTATTTT.

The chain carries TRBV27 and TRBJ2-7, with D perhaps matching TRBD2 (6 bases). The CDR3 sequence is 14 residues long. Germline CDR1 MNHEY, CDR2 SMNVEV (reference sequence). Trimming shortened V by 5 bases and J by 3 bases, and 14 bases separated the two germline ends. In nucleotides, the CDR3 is TGTGCCAGCAGTCCGGACTATACGATCTACGAGCAGTACTTC. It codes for CASSPDYTIYEQYF.

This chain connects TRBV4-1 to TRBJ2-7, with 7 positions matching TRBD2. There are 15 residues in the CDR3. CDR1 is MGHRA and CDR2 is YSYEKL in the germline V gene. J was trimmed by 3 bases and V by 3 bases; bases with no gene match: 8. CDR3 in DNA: TGCGCCAGCAGCCACCTAACGGGACTAAACTACGAGCAGTACTTC. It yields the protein CASSHLTGLNYEQYF.

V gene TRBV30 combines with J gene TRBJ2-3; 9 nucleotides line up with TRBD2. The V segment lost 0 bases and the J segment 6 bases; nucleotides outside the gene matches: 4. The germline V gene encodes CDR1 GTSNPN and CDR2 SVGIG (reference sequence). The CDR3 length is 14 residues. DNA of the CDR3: TGTGCCTGGAGTGTGGGCGGGGGGGCGGATACGCAGTATTTT. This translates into CAWSVGGGADTQYF.

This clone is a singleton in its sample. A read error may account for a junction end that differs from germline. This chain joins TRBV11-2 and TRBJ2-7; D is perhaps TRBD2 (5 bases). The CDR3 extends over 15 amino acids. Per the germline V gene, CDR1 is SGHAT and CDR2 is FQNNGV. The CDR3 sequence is CASSLDGASSHEQYF. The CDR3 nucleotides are TGTGCCAGCAGCTTAGACGGTGCTAGCTCCCACGAGCAGTACTTC.

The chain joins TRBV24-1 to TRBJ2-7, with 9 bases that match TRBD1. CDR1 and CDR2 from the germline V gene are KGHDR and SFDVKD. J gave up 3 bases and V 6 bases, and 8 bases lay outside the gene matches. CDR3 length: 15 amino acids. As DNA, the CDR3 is TGTGCCACCAGTTTCCCCGGGACAGGGAGCTACGAGCAGTACTTC. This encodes CATSFPGTGSYEQYF.

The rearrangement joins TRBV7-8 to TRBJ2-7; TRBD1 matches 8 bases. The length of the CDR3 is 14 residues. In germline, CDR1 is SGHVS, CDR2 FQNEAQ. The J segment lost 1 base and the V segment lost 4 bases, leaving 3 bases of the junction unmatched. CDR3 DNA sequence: TGTGCCAGCAGCTCCGGGGACAGGTCCTACGAGCAGTACTTC. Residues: CASSSGDRSYEQYF.

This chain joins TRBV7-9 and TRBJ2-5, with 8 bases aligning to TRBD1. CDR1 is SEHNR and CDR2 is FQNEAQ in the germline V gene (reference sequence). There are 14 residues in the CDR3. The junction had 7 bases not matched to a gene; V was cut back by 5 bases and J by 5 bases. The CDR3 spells CASSRTGGTETQYF. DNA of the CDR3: TGTGCCAGCAGCAGAACAGGGGGTACGGAGACCCAGTACTTC.

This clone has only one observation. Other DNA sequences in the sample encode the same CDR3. In DNA form, the CDR3 reads TGTGCCAGCAGCTTGCGCCAGGGTGATGGCTACACCTTC. This codes for CASSLRQGDGYTF. The chain combines TRBV5-6 with TRBJ1-2; TRBD1 is a possible D gene (5 bases). The V end was cut by 1 base, the J end by 6 bases, with 10 bases between. The CDR3 has 13 amino acids. The germline CDR1 and CDR2 sequences are SGHDT and YYEEEE.

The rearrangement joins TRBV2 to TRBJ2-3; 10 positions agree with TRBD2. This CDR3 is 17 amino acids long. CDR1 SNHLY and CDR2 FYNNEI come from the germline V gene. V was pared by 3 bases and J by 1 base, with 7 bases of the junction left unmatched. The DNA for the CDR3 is TGTGCCAGCAGTGATTCTCCGGGGACTAGCGGCACAGATACGCAGTATTTT. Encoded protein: CASSDSPGTSGTDTQYF.

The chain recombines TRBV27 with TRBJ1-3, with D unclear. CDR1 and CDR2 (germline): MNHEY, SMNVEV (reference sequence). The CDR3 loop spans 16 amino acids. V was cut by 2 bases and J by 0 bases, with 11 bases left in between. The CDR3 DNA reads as TGTGCCAGCAGTTTACAGGTTCCAACCTCTGGAAACACCATATATTTT. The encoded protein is CASSLQVPTSGNTIYF.

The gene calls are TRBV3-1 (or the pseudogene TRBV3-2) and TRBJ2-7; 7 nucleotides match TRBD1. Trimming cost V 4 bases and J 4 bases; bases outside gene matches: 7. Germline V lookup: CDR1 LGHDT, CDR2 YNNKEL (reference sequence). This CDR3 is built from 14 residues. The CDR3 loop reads CASSLLGTVYEQYF. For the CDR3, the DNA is TGTGCCAGCAGCCTCTTAGGGACAGTTTACGAGCAGTACTTC.

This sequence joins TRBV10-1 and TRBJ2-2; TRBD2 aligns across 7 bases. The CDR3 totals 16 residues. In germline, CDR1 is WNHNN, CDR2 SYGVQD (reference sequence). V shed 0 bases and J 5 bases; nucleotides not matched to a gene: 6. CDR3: CASSESRTSLTGELFF. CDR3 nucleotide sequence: TGCGCCAGCAGTGAGTCTAGGACTAGTTTGACCGGGGAGCTGTTTTTT.

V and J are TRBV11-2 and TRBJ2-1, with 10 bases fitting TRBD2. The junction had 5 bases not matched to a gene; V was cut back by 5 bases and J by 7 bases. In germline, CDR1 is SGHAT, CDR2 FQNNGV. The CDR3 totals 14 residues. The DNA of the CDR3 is TGTGCCAGCAGCCCTAGCGGGGGAGGAAATGAGCAGTTCTTC. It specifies CASSPSGGGNEQFF.

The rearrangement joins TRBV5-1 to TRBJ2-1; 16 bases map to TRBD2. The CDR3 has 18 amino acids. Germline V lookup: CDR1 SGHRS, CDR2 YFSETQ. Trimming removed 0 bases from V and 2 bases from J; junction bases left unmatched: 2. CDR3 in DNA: TGCGCCAGCAGCTTGGCCGGGACTAGCGGGAGGGCCTACAATGAGCAGTTCTTC. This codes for CASSLAGTSGRAYNEQFF.

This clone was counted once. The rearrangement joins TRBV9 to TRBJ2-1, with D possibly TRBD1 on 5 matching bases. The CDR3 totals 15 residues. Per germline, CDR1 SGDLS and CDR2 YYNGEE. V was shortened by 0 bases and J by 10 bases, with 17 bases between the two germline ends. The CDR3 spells CASSVAGPKAPEQFF. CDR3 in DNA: TGTGCCAGCAGCGTAGCAGGGCCGAAAGCCCCCGAGCAGTTCTTC.

CDR3 DNA: TGTGCCAGCAGTGTGATGCAGGGTAACACTGAAGCTTTCTTT. It codes for CASSVMQGNTEAFF. The rearrangement uses TRBV28 and TRBJ1-1; maybe TRBD1 (5 bases). The V gene's germline CDR1 is MDHEN and CDR2 SYDVKM. The V and J ends lost 5 bases and 2 bases respectively, with 12 bases between them. The CDR3 is 14 residues long. Using reference TRBV28 and TRBJ1-1 for the parts outside the CDR3, the full variable domain is DVKVTQSSRYLVKRTGEKVFLECVQDMDHENMFWYRQDPGLGLRLIYFSYDVKMKEKGDIPEGYSVSREKKERFSLILESASTNQTSMYLCASSVMQGNTEAFFGQGTRLTVV.

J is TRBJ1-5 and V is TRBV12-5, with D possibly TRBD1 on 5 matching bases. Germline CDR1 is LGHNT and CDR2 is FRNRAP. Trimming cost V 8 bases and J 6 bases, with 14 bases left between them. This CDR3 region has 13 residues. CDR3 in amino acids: CASSQGVSQPQHF. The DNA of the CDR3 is TGTGCTAGTTCCCAGGGTGTCAGTCAGCCCCAGCATTTT.

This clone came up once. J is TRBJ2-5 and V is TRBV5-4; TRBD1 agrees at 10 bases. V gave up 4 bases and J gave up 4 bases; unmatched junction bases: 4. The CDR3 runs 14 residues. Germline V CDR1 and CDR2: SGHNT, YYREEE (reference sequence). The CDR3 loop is CASSPGTGAETQYF. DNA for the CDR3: TGTGCCAGCAGCCCTGGGACAGGGGCAGAGACCCAGTACTTC.

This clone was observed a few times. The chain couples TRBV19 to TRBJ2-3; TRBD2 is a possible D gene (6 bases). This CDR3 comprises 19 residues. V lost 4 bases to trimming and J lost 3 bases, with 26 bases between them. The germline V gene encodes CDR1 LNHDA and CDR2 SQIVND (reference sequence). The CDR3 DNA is TGTGCCAGTAGTACCCTAATACCCCTATCGGGAGAAGGTACAGATACGCAGTATTTT. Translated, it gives CASSTLIPLSGEGTDTQYF.

CDR3 protein: CASSTGTGVPYEQYF. DNA for the CDR3: TGTGCCAGCAGCACAGGGACAGGGGTTCCCTACGAGCAGTACTTC. V gene TRBV7-9 combines with J gene TRBJ2-7; 10 bases match TRBD1. This CDR3 region has 15 residues. The ends lost 5 bases at V and 2 bases at J; junction bases unmatched: 6. Germline V gives CDR1 SEHNR, CDR2 FQNEAQ (reference sequence). Using reference TRBV7-9 and TRBJ2-7 for the parts outside the CDR3, the full variable domain is DTGVSQNPRHKITKRGQNVTFRCDPISEHNRLYWYRQTLGQGPEFLTYFQNEAQLEKSRLLSDRFSAERPKGSFSTLEIQRTEQGDSAMYLCASSTGTGVPYEQYFGPGTRLTVT.

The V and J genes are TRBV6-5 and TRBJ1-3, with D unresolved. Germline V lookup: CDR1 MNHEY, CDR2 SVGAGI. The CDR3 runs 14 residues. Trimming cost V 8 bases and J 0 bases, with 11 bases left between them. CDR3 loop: CASGPSLSGNTIYF. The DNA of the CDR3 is TGTGCCAGCGGCCCCAGTCTCTCTGGAAACACCATATATTTT.

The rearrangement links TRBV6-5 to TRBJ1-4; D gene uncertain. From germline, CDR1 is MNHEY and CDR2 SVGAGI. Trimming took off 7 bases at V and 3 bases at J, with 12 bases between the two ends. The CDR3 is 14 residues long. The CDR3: CASTPLASNEKLFF. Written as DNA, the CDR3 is TGTGCCAGCACCCCGCTGGCCTCTAATGAAAAACTGTTTTTT.

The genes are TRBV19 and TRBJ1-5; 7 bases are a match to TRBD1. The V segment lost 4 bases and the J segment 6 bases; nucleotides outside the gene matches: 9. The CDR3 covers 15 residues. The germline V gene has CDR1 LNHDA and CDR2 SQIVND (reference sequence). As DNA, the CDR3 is TGTGCCAGTAGTACCATCGAGGGGGCCGGTCAGCCCCAGCATTTT. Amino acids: CASSTIEGAGQPQHF.

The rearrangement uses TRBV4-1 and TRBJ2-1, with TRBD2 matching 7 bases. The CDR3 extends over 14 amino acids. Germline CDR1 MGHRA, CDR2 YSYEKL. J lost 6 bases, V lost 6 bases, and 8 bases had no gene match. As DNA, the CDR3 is TGCGCCAGCAGGCTATACGGGGGGTCCAATGAGCAGTTCTTC. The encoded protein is CASRLYGGSNEQFF.

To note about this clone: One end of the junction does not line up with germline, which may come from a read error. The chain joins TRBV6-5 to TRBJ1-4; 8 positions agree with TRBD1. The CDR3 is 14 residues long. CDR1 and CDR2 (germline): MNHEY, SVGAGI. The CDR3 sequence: CASSAGGGNGKLFF. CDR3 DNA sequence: TGTGCCAGCAGCGCAGGGGGCGGTAATGGAAAACTGTTTTTT.

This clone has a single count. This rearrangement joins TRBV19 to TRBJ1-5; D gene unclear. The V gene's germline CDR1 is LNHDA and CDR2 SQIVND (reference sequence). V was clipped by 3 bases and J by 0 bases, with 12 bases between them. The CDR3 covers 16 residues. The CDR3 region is CASSISGGLSNQPQHF. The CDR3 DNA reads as TGTGCCAGTAGTATTAGTGGAGGTCTTAGCAATCAGCCCCAGCATTTT.